These 25 T cell receptor beta chains share one sample of origin, sequenced in a study of blood T cells in healthy people across ages. Then a second PCR, running roughly 7 to 11 cycles, was carried out with a sample-barcoded 5' primer and a J-beta primer mix. TCRdb fed the 5' RACE reads into MiXCR, producing one record per CDR3 protein. The sample holds more than 800,000 distinct CDR3 sequences, around 28% seen once. Sequencing input: blood. The receptors stem from a woman aged 80 or over in good health.

A word on this clonotype: One junction end does not reproduce the germline sequence, and a read error may be involved. The chain couples TRBV12-3 or TRBV12-4 to TRBJ2-7; D possibly corresponds to TRBD2 (6 bases). The CDR3 contains 13 residues. CDR3 bases: TGTGCCGGCAGCCTTAGCGGATCCTACGAGCAGTACTTC. Amino acid sequence: CAGSLSGSYEQYF.

This clonotype has only a few counts. A much larger clone differs from this one at a single base, so this may be a read error. The J gene is TRBJ2-7, the V gene TRBV6-5, with D tentatively TRBD2 (6 bases). The germline V gene encodes CDR1 MNHEY and CDR2 SVGAGI. Between the trimmed V and J ends, which lost 6 bases and 7 bases, there was a span of 16 bases. This CDR3 has 13 residues. CDR3 bases: TGTGCCAGCAGCCGTAGCGGAGACAATGAGCAGTACTTC. As protein: CASSRSGDNEQYF.

The table lists this clonotype with many counts. The CDR3 DNA sequence: TGTGCCAGCAGTTCCCGGGACAGTGGTGAAGCTTTCTTT. Translating gives CASSSRDSGEAFF. The V and J genes are TRBV12-3 or TRBV12-4 and TRBJ1-1; TRBD1 matches at 7 bases. This CDR3 has 13 residues. The V and J ends lost 4 bases and 7 bases, in that order; junction bases with no gene match: 6.

This clonotype was counted ten times or more. The J gene is TRBJ1-6, the V gene TRBV7-2, with D tentatively TRBD1 (5 bases). Germline V gene data show CDR1 as SGHTA and CDR2 as FQGNSA. The CDR3 runs 14 residues. Trimming left V 2 bases short and J 7 bases short, with 9 bases between. CDR3 loop: CASSLTRDNSPLHF. In DNA form, the CDR3 reads TGTGCCAGCAGCTTAACCAGGGACAATTCACCCCTCCACTTT.

This clonotype was seen only a few times. The chain has TRBV20-1 and TRBJ2-1; the D gene is possibly TRBD1 (6 bases). The CDR3 is 16 amino acids. Trimming shortened V by 5 bases and J by 0 bases, and 17 bases separated the two germline ends. CDR1 and CDR2 from the germline V gene are DFQATT and SNEGSKA (reference sequence). The CDR3 sequence: CSAWPSRGSSYNEQFF. Here the CDR3 DNA reads TGCAGTGCTTGGCCCTCGAGGGGGAGCTCCTACAATGAGCAGTTCTTC.

Concerning this clonotype: One junction end disagrees with the germline gene, perhaps due to a read error. The chain combines TRBV3-1 with TRBJ2-7; 11 positions agree with TRBD2. The J call may be wrong; the DNA end is better matched by TRBJ2-5. The CDR3 is made up of 15 amino acids. The germline V gene encodes CDR1 LGHDT and CDR2 YNNKEL (reference sequence). The CDR3 spells CAGSRLAGRGETQYF. For the CDR3, the DNA is TGTGCCGGCAGTCGACTAGCGGGGAGAGGGGAGACCCAGTACTTC.

This clonotype was counted between two and nine times. The chain uses TRBV5-1 and TRBJ2-3, with D possibly called TRBD1 or TRBD2 (5 bases each). Germline lookup yields CDR1 SGHRS and CDR2 YFSETQ. V lost 0 bases and J 0 bases, leaving 14 bases between the germline ends. This CDR3 has 17 residues. CDR3 in DNA: TGCGCCAGCAGCTTGGCCCGGGACGGACCGAGCACAGATACGCAGTATTTT. The encoded protein is CASSLARDGPSTDTQYF.

In this sample, this clonotype turned up many times. The genes are TRBV28 and TRBJ2-7; 9 bases fit TRBD1. The V segment lost 6 bases and the J segment 2 bases; nucleotides outside the gene matches: 8. The CDR3 is made up of 15 amino acids. Germline-derived CDR1 and CDR2 are MDHEN and SYDVKM. The CDR3: CASSGRTGEAYEQYF. As DNA, the CDR3 is TGTGCCAGCAGCGGAAGGACAGGGGAGGCCTACGAGCAGTACTTC.

This chain connects TRBV7-2 to TRBJ2-2, with D hard to call. The CDR3 consists of 15 residues. The ends were cut back, 2 bases at V and 3 bases at J, with 10 bases in the middle. Germline values: CDR1 SGHTA, CDR2 FQGNSA. The CDR3: CTSSLHDIYTGELFF. The CDR3 DNA is TGTACCAGCAGCTTACACGATATTTACACCGGGGAGCTGTTTTTT. The whole variable domain, remainder taken from reference TRBV7-2 and TRBJ2-2, is GAGVSQSPSNKVTEKGKDVELRCDPISGHTALYWYRQSLGQGLEFLIYFQGNSAPDKSGLPSDRFSAERTGGSVSTLTIQRTQQEDSAVYLCTSSLHDIYTGELFFGEGSRLTVL.

V usage is TRBV7-9 and J usage is TRBJ2-2; 12 bases are a match to TRBD2. The length of the CDR3 is 17 residues. V dropped 4 bases and J dropped 0; count of bases not matched to a gene: 3. Germline V lookup: CDR1 SEHNR, CDR2 FQNEAQ (reference sequence). CDR3 DNA: TGTGCCAGCAGCTCTCTAGCGGGGGGGGCGAACACCGGGGAGCTGTTTTTT. Translating it yields CASSSLAGGANTGELFF.

In its sample, this clonotype was seen many times. The V call is TRBV7-9, the J call TRBJ2-5; 7 nucleotides agree with TRBD1. After removal of 8 bases from V and 5 bases from J, the junction contained 8 bases not matched to a gene. This CDR3 is built from 13 residues. Germline V lookup: CDR1 SEHNR, CDR2 FQNEAQ (reference sequence). In DNA, the CDR3 is TGTGCCAGCCTCCCCGGACAGGAGGAGACCCAGTACTTC. Protein sequence: CASLPGQEETQYF.

In nucleotides, the CDR3 is TGTGCCAGCAGTTTACGTACTTATCCAGATACGCAGTATTTT. Its translation is CASSLRTYPDTQYF. The J gene is TRBJ2-3, the V gene TRBV12-3 or TRBV12-4; no firm D call. The CDR3 loop spans 14 amino acids. V was trimmed by 2 bases and J by 4 bases, leaving 10 bases between them.

This clonotype was detected many times. The rearrangement joins TRBV18 to TRBJ2-7, with a possible D match to TRBD1 (7 bases). The CDR3 has 14 amino acids. Trimming removed 6 bases at V and 2 bases at J, with 14 bases between. Germline V gives CDR1 KGHSH, CDR2 LQKENI. In DNA form, the CDR3 reads TGTGCCAGCTCCCCAGGGGGGACAGCCTACGAGCAGTACTTC. Protein: CASSPGGTAYEQYF.

This clonotype appeared once. A read error is possible here, since a much larger clone lies one base away. V usage is TRBV12-3 or TRBV12-4 and J usage is TRBJ1-5; D possibly corresponds to TRBD1 (5 bases). This CDR3 region has 15 residues. In nucleotides, the CDR3 is TGTGCCAGCAGTTTAGCGGGGCGGGGCAATCAGTCCCAGCATTTT. This encodes CASSLAGRGNQSQHF.

The chain joins TRBV27 to TRBJ1-5; 7 bases map to TRBD1. The CDR3 has 13 amino acids. Germline CDR1 is MNHEY and CDR2 is SMNVEV (reference sequence). J was trimmed by 9 bases and V by 6 bases; bases with no gene match: 8. CDR3 nucleotides: TGTGCCAGCAGGGGAACAGGGGATCGGCCCCAGCATTTT. This gives the protein CASRGTGDRPQHF.

This clonotype was seen many times. The chain carries TRBV20-1 and TRBJ2-3; D perhaps matches TRBD2 (5 bases). This CDR3 region has 12 residues. V dropped 7 bases and J dropped 4 bases, with 12 bases sitting between them. CDR1 and CDR2 (germline): DFQATT, SNEGSKA (reference sequence). The CDR3 DNA reads TGCAGTGGAGGAGGTGGGTCAGATACGCAGTATTTT. Translated, it gives CSGGGGSDTQYF.

This clonotype was detected once. The chain has TRBV18 and TRBJ2-1; 9 nucleotides agree with TRBD1. The tail of the sequence fits TRBJ2-7 better, so the J call may be wrong. This CDR3 is 15 amino acids long. CDR1 and CDR2 from the germline V gene are KGHSH and LQKENI. CDR3 bases: TGTGCCAGCTCAAGACAGGGGGGCTCCTACAATGAGCAGTACTTC. This sequence encodes CASSRQGGSYNEQYF.

The chain joins TRBV10-3 to TRBJ1-2, with unresolved D. The CDR3 sequence is 14 residues long. CDR1 and CDR2 (germline): ENHRY, SYGVKD. V lost 2 bases and J lost 6, with 13 bases in between. The CDR3 nucleotides are TGTGCCATCAGTGAGCCCGGGGAGACAAATGGCTACACCTTC. Its translation is CAISEPGETNGYTF.

V gene TRBV19 combines with J gene TRBJ2-1; D not certain. This CDR3 is built from 11 residues. V gave up 4 bases and J gave up 6 bases, with 4 bases separating them. Germline V lookup: CDR1 LNHDA, CDR2 SQIVND (reference sequence). For the CDR3, the DNA is TGTGCCAGTAGTAATACCAATGAGCAGTTCTTC. It specifies CASSNTNEQFF. The complete variable domain, with remaining parts taken from reference TRBV19 and TRBJ2-1, reads DGGITQSPKYLFRKEGQNVTLSCEQNLNHDAMYWYRQDPGQGLRLIYYSQIVNDFQKGDIAEGYSVSREKKESFPLTVTSAQKNPTAFYLCASSNTNEQFFGPGTRLTVL.

Concerning this clonotype: An end of the junction differs from the germline gene, which may be a read error. The chain combines TRBV7-8 with TRBJ2-3; D unclear. CDR1 SGHVS and CDR2 FQNEAQ come from the germline V gene. This CDR3 comprises 12 residues. CDR3 coding DNA: TGTGCCAGCGGCTTGATGGCGTCCACGCAGTGTTTT. Its translation is CASGLMASTQCF. The full variable domain, in which reference TRBV7-8 and TRBJ2-3 provide the parts outside the CDR3, is GAGVSQSPRYKVAKRGQDVALRCDPISGHVSLFWYQQALGQGPEFLTYFQNEAQLDKSGLPSDRFFAERPEGSVSTLKIQRTQQEDSAVYLCASGLMASTQCFGPGTRLTVL.

This clonotype was observed at least ten times. This chain joins TRBV12-3 or TRBV12-4 and TRBJ1-2, with a tentative D call TRBD1 (5 bases). The CDR3 runs 13 residues. The V end was cut by 5 bases, the J end by 4 bases, with 11 bases between. CDR3 loop: CASSSGGTYGYTF. CDR3 DNA: TGTGCCAGCAGTAGCGGGGGGACCTATGGCTACACCTTC.

The V gene is TRBV6-2 or TRBV6-3, the J gene TRBJ1-5; 8 bases fit TRBD1. The CDR3 runs 15 residues. Germline CDR1 MNHEY, CDR2 SVGEGT. The V and J ends lost 5 bases and 4 bases, in that order; junction bases with no gene match: 7. In nucleotides, the CDR3 is TGTGCCAGCAGTACCCTCTGGACAGGGAATCAGCCCCAGCATTTT. Translation gives CASSTLWTGNQPQHF.

As regards this clonotype: Germline and junction disagree at one end, which may indicate a read error. The chain recombines TRBV4-1 with TRBJ2-1, with D perhaps matching TRBD1 or TRBD2 (5 bases each). Germline V CDR1 and CDR2: MGHRA, YSYEKL. The CDR3 sequence is 14 residues long. The CDR3 nucleotides are TGCGCCGGCAGCCAAGAATGGGGGAACAATGAGCAGTTCTTC. It translates to CAGSQEWGNNEQFF.

This chain links TRBV29-1 with TRBJ1-1; 12 bases align to TRBD1. V lost 6 bases, J lost 5 bases, and 4 bases stayed unmatched. Germline assignment: CDR1 SQVTM and CDR2 ANQGSEA. There are 13 residues in the CDR3. The CDR3 DNA reads TGCAGCGTGGGGGACAGGGGGCAAACTGAAGCTTTCTTT. It translates to CSVGDRGQTEAFF.

Of note for this clonotype: This may arise from a read error, as a much more abundant clone is one base away. The chain joins TRBV14 to TRBJ2-7, with D possibly TRBD2 on 6 matching bases. V was trimmed by 0 bases and J by 6 bases, leaving 9 bases between them. The CDR3 contains 13 residues. Germline CDR1 reads SGHDN; CDR2 reads FVKESK. This CDR3 is CASSQDWRGEQYF. The CDR3, as DNA: TGTGCCAGCAGCCAAGATTGGAGGGGCGAGCAGTACTTC.